This T cell receptor (beta chain) was captured by sequencing in a study of PD-1 blockade in classical Hodgkin lymphoma. The overall study: Patients had nivolumab dosed at 3 mg/kg, delivered intravenously every 2 weeks. Study-wide results and limits: The authors have not defined what causes the repertoire differences, possibly disease activity or prior therapy. Patients who responded completely had about the same baseline diversity as newly diagnosed patients.

In the case of this clone: Its antigen is undetermined.

Trimming stripped 4 bases from V and 3 bases from J, with 15 bases between. CDR3 length: 14 residues. Germline assignment: CDR1 SQVTM and CDR2 ANQGSEA. Sequencing was performed with immunoSEQ multiplex PCR; in TCRdb, only in-frame clones are kept and a portion is missing. Here the sample spans nearly 50,000 clones, approximately 76% being singletons. Time point meaning: cycle 4 day 1 (C4D1), after more than five weeks of nivolumab. Every single patient, without exception, relapsed after autologous stem cell transplantation, and brentuximab vedotin exposure varied. Relapsed/refractory classical Hodgkin lymphoma patients had complete, partial or progressive responses.

This specimen was peripheral blood mononuclear cells (PBMCs), taken before the fourth cycle of nivolumab. The chain employs TRBV29-1 and TRBJ1-1; a weak D match, TRBD1 (5 bases). The clonotype originates from a human donor with classical Hodgkin lymphoma. CDR3 sequence reads: CSVVRRGRDTEAFF. CDR3 bases: TGCAGCGTTGTTCGGAGGGGCAGGGACACTGAAGCTTTCTTT.